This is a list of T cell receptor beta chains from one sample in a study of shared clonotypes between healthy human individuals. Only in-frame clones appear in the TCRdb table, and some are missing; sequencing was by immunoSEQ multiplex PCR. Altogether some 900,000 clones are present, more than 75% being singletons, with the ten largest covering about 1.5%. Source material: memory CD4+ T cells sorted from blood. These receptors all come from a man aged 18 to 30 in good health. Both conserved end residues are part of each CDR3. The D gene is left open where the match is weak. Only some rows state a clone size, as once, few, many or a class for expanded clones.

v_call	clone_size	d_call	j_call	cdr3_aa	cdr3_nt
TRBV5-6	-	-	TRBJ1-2	CASRWGTNYGYTF	TGTGCCAGCAGATGGGGGACTAACTATGGCTACACCTTC
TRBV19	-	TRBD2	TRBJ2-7	CASSTSTGLASEQYF	TGTGCCAGTAGTACTAGCACGGGACTAGCGAGTGAGCAGTACTTC
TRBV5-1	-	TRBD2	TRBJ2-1	CASSLVAGGNHGDNEQFF	TGCGCCAGCAGCTTGGTCGCGGGGGGCAACCATGGGGACAATGAGCAGTTCTTC
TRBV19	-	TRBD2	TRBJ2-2	CASQGLAGVSDTGELFF	TGTGCCAGTCAGGGACTAGCGGGAGTAAGCGACACCGGGGAGCTGTTTTTT
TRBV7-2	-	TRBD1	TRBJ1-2	CASSIGQGRDYGYTF	TGTGCCAGCAGCATCGGACAGGGGAGGGACTATGGCTACACCTTC
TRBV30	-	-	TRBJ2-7	CAWSWESSEQYF	TGTGCCTGGAGTTGGGAGAGCTCCGAGCAGTACTTC
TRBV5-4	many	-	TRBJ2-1	CASSVSQDDEQFF	TGTGCCAGCAGCGTTTCCCAGGATGATGAGCAGTTCTTC
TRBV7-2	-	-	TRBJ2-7	CASSLDSTNPHEQYF	TGTGCCAGCAGCTTAGACAGTACAAACCCCCACGAGCAGTACTTC
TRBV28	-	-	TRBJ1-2	CASSLLTGSYGYTF	TGTGCCAGCAGCCTACTAACAGGGAGCTATGGCTACACCTTC
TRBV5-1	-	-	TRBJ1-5	CASSLVPGRNQPQHF	TGCGCCAGCAGCTTGGTTCCGGGGCGAAATCAGCCCCAGCATTTT
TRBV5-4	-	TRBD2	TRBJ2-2	CASSLGLAGANTGELFF	TGTGCCAGCAGCTTGGGGCTAGCGGGGGCGAACACCGGGGAGCTGTTTTTT
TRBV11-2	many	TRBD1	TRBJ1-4	CASSLDFGTEGKLFF	TGTGCCAGCAGCTTAGATTTTGGGACAGAAGGAAAACTGTTTTTT
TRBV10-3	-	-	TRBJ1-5	CAISDAGQPQHF	TGTGCCATCAGTGATGCGGGGCAGCCCCAGCATTTT
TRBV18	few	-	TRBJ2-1	CASSRRDNEQFF	TGTGCCAGCTCAAGGCGAGACAATGAGCAGTTCTTC
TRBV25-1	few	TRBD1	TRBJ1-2	CASSTGQGARGYTF	TGTGCCAGCAGTACGGGACAGGGGGCTCGAGGCTACACCTTC
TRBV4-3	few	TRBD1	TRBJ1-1	CASSQAQGGGTEAFF	TGCGCCAGCAGCCAAGCTCAGGGGGGGGGCACTGAAGCTTTCTTT
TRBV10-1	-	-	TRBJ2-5	CASSPGSGETQYF	TGCGCCAGCAGTCCAGGATCTGGGGAGACCCAGTACTTC
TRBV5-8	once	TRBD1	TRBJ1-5	CASSLESGQQNQPQHF	TGTGCCAGCAGCTTGGAGTCGGGACAGCAAAATCAGCCCCAGCATTTT
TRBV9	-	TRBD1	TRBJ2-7	CASSVDGDRLRYEQYF	TGTGCCAGCAGCGTCGACGGGGACAGGCTCCGGTACGAGCAGTACTTC
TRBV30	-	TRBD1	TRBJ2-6	CAWTTGPGQGLTGANVLTF	TGTGCCTGGACCACCGGACCGGGACAGGGCCTAACTGGGGCCAACGTCCTGACTTTC
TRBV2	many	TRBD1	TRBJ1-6	CASSEAFPGQNSPLHF	TGTGCCAGCAGTGAAGCTTTCCCGGGACAGAATTCACCCCTCCACTTT
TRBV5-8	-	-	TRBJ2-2	CASSSGLVNTGELFF	TGTGCCAGCAGCTCCGGACTGGTAAACACCGGGGAGCTGTTTTTT
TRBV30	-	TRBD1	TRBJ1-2	CAWYQGQHYGYTF	TGTGCCTGGTACCAGGGACAGCACTATGGCTACACCTTC
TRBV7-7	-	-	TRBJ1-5	CASSLGGGGNQPQHF	TGTGCTAGCAGCTTAGGCGGGGGAGGCAATCAGCCCCAGCATTTT
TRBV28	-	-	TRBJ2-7	CASSLRPYEQYF	TGTGCCAGCAGTTTAAGGCCCTACGAGCAGTACTTC
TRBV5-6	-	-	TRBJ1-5	CVSSLDGISNQPQHF	TGTGTCAGCAGCTTGGACGGAATTAGCAATCAGCCCCAGCATTTT
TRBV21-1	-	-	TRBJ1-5	CASSKEETQGTKQPQHF	TGTGCCAGCAGCAAAGAAGAGACACAGGGAACCAAACAGCCCCAGCATTTT
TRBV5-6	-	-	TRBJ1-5	CASSLTGQSNQPQHF	TGTGCCAGCAGCTTGACAGGGCAGAGCAATCAGCCCCAGCATTTT
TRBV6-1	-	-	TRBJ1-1	CASRGDGNTEAFF	TGTGCCAGCAGGGGGGACGGGAACACTGAAGCTTTCTTT
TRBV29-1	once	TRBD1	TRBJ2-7	CSVEGQGAGEQYF	TGCAGCGTTGAAGGTCAGGGGGCGGGGGAGCAGTACTTC
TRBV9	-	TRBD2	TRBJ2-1	CASSEIAGNYNEQFF	TGTGCCAGCAGCGAAATAGCGGGGAACTACAATGAGCAGTTCTTC
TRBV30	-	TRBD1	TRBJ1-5	CALEVGPGRGSNQPQHF	TGTGCCCTGGAGGTAGGCCCCGGCAGGGGGAGCAATCAGCCCCAGCATTTT
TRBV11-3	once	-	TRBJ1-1	CASSLGNGEEAFF	TGTGCCAGCAGCTTAGGAAACGGTGAGGAAGCTTTCTTT
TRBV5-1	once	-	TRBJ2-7	CASSLVAGAGYEQYF	TGCGCCAGCAGCTTGGTTGCGGGGGCAGGGTACGAGCAGTACTTC
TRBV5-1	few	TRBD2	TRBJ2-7	CASSFHLLAGEVYEQYF	TGCGCCAGCAGCTTCCACCTACTAGCGGGAGAAGTCTACGAGCAGTACTTC
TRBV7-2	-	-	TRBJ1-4	CASSLGRGGEKLFF	TGTGCCAGCAGCTTAGGCAGGGGAGGTGAAAAACTGTTTTTT
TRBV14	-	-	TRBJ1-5	CASSPRIQHF	TGTGCCAGCAGCCCCAGGATCCAGCATTTT
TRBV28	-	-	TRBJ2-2	CASSSPYTGELFF	TGTGCCAGCAGTTCACCCTACACCGGGGAGCTGTTTTTT
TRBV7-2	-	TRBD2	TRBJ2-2	CASSGTSAYSNTGELFF	TGTGCCAGCAGCGGGACTAGCGCCTATTCGAACACCGGGGAGCTGTTTTTT
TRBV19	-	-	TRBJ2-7	CATRSPGATYEQYF	TGTGCCACCCGATCCCCGGGGGCTACCTACGAGCAGTACTTC
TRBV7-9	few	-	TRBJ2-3	CASSPLQTDTQYF	TGTGCCAGCAGCCCCCTCCAAACAGATACGCAGTATTTT
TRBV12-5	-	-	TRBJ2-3	CASGSTVLGTDTQYF	TGTGCTAGTGGGTCGACCGTTCTCGGCACAGATACGCAGTATTTT
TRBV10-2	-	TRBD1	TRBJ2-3	CASTKDRTTDTQYF	TGCGCCAGCACTAAGGACAGGACTACAGATACGCAGTATTTT
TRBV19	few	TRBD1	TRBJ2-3	CATTGTGTDTQYF	TGTGCCACCACGGGGACAGGGACAGATACGCAGTATTTT
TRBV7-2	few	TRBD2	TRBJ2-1	CASSLQAGGVGNEQFF	TGTGCCAGCAGTTTACAAGCGGGAGGAGTCGGGAATGAGCAGTTCTTC
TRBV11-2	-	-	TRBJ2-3	CASSLDHGIGTQYF	TGTGCCAGCAGCTTAGATCACGGGATTGGTACGCAGTATTTT
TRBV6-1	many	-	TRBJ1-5	CASRGGSNQPQHF	TGTGCCAGCAGAGGAGGTAGCAATCAGCCCCAGCATTTT
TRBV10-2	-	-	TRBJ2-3	CASKDPTSTDTQYF	TGCGCCAGCAAGGACCCAACTAGCACAGATACGCAGTATTTT
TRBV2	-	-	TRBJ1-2	CASSELTDNYGYTF	TGTGCCAGCAGTGAATTGACCGATAACTATGGCTACACCTTC
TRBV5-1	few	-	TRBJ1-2	CASSLEGQNYGYTF	TGCGCCAGCAGCTTGGAGGGCCAGAACTATGGCTACACCTTC
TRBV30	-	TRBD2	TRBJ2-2	CAWGTSGAGELFF	TGTGCCTGGGGGACTAGCGGGGCCGGGGAGCTGTTTTTT
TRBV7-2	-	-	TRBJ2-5	CASSLERAEAQYF	TGTGCCAGCAGCTTAGAAAGGGCGGAGGCCCAGTACTTC
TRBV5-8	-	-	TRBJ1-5	CASSLQEGSQPQHF	TGTGCCAGCAGCTTGCAGGAGGGGTCCCAGCCCCAGCATTTT
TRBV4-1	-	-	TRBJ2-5	CASSQGVSSGRGETQYF	TGCGCCAGCAGCCAAGGCGTAAGTTCCGGCCGGGGGGAGACCCAGTACTTC